The clone carrying this TCR beta chain showed up just a few times. What it binds is unknown. PCR amplification relied on 60 Vbeta primers (plus 13 Jbeta primers). Authors' processing steps: Later, an analysis found about 77 million unique TCR beta chains, and 8.5 million to 14 million of these were shared. Data came from immunoSEQ multiplex PCR; TCRdb stores just in-frame clones and leaves some out. V and J calls and clone size are as listed in that table; D and trimming were resolved from the DNA. The table records under 250,000 clones, approximately 79% of them present only once. CDR1 is SGHRS and CDR2 is YFSETQ in the germline V gene. The V gene end was trimmed by 4 bases and the J gene end by 0 bases; junction bases not matched to a gene: 6. The CDR3 consists of 16 residues. The data derive from a study of cytomegalovirus exposure and HLA in healthy donors. Findings and limits, study-wide: A few CMV-associated chains proved CMV antigen-specific in vitro. The authors judged a highly shared variant cluster likely a sequencing artifact. It was only CMV serostatus that was available as immune exposure information.

The receptor's source is a male donor in good health and CMV-seronegative. The chain has TRBV5-1 and TRBJ2-2; TRBD1 aligns across 7 bases. Sequencing was carried out using PBMCs. The CDR3 coding sequence is TGCGCCAGCAGCATGGACAGGCGCACGAACACCGGGGAGCTGTTTTTT. It codes for CASSMDRRTNTGELFF.